These 21 T cell receptor beta chains were sequenced from one sample in a study of blood T cell repertoires in COVID-19 (dated by TCRdb to 2018 to 2021). Library preparation was by the immunoSEQ multiplex PCR assay. TCRdb holds this immuneACCESS table with in-frame rearrangements only. Some clones are missing; in checked studies, unresolved V genes explain under half, and the rest has no known cause. Recorded for this sample are 150,000 to 200,000 clones; roughly 89% of them occurred a single time. The ten top clones hold 0.88% of the sample. Specimen: peripheral blood. The receptors come from a woman aged 18-29 years who had recovered from COVID-19.

In its sample, this clone was seen once. The CDR3 spells CASSVKGLADPDTQYF. For the CDR3, the DNA is TGCGCCAGCAGTGTTAAAGGACTAGCGGATCCGGATACGCAGTATTTT. The chain employs TRBV4-1 and TRBJ2-3; 10 bases fit TRBD2. CDR1 MGHRA and CDR2 YSYEKL come from the germline V gene. The CDR3 totals 16 residues. J gave up 6 bases and V 6 bases, and 12 bases lay outside the gene matches.

The chain joins TRBV11-2 to TRBJ2-7; 7 nucleotides align to TRBD1. Germline-derived CDR1 and CDR2 are SGHAT and FQNNGV. The ends lost 5 bases at V and 5 bases at J; junction bases unmatched: 9. This CDR3 is built from 14 residues. CDR3 residues: CASSPPTGLNEQYF. The DNA for the CDR3 is TGTGCCAGCAGCCCCCCGACAGGGTTGAACGAGCAGTACTTC. The variable domain in full, with the rest retrieved from reference TRBV11-2 and TRBJ2-7, is EAGVAQSPRYKIIEKRQSVAFWCNPISGHATLYWYQQILGQGPKLLIQFQNNGVVDDSQLPKDRFSAERLKGVDSTLKIQPAKLEDSAVYLCASSPPTGLNEQYFGPGTRLTVT.

The chain joins TRBV12-3 or TRBV12-4 to TRBJ2-3; no clear D gene. CDR3 length: 13 amino acids. V shed 3 bases and J shed 4 bases, with 8 bases lying between them. This CDR3 reads CASSFSSADTQYF. The DNA for the CDR3 is TGTGCCAGCAGTTTTAGTTCCGCAGATACGCAGTATTTT.

The chain carries TRBV5-6 and TRBJ2-2; D is uncertain. The V and J ends lost 0 bases and 6 bases respectively, with 6 bases between them. Germline V gene data show CDR1 as SGHDT and CDR2 as YYEEEE. This CDR3 is 13 amino acids long. CDR3 residues: CASSLVPAGELFF. The CDR3 DNA reads as TGTGCCAGCAGCTTGGTGCCGGCCGGGGAGCTGTTTTTT.

The chain combines TRBV7-3 with TRBJ2-5; 7 nucleotides align to TRBD2. This CDR3 contains 16 residues. Germline V gives CDR1 SGHTA, CDR2 FQGTGA. V lost 5 bases and J lost 5; bases outside the gene matches: 14. This CDR3 reads CASSPSAARGGETQYF. CDR3 nucleotides: TGTGCCAGCAGCCCATCGGCTGCTCGGGGAGGGGAGACCCAGTACTTC.

On this clone: One junction end does not reproduce the germline sequence, and a read error may be involved. This chain links TRBV3-1 (or the pseudogene TRBV3-2) with TRBJ2-3; a weak D match, TRBD2 (6 bases). Germline V lookup: CDR1 LGHDT, CDR2 YNNKEL (reference sequence). This CDR3 comprises 15 residues. The CDR3 protein is CASSKDGGVTDTQYF. For the CDR3, the DNA is TGTGCCAGCAGCAAAGATGGAGGGGTGACAGATACGCAGTATTTT.

This clone has more than one count but fewer than ten. This chain uses TRBV9 with TRBJ2-1; 10 positions match TRBD2. The V segment lost 3 bases and the J segment 7 bases; nucleotides outside the gene matches: 10. The CDR3 totals 16 residues. Germline V lookup: CDR1 SGDLS, CDR2 YYNGEE. The CDR3 region is CASSGEAGGPWNEQFF. The DNA for the CDR3 is TGTGCCAGCAGCGGTGAAGCGGGGGGGCCGTGGAATGAGCAGTTCTTC. Complete variable domain (other parts from reference TRBV9 and TRBJ2-1): DSGVTQTPKHLITATGQRVTLRCSPRSGDLSVYWYQQSLDQGLQFLIQYYNGEERAKGNILERFSAQQFPDLHSELNLSSLELGDSALYFCASSGEAGGPWNEQFFGPGTRLTVL.

J is TRBJ2-1 and V is TRBV7-9, with 9 bases matching TRBD1. The CDR3 covers 15 residues. J lost 5 bases, V lost 3 bases, and 5 bases had no gene match. Germline V lookup: CDR1 SEHNR, CDR2 FQNEAQ (reference sequence). The CDR3 protein is CASSFDRGRDNEQFF. The CDR3 DNA follows: TGTGCCAGCAGCTTTGACAGGGGGAGAGACAATGAGCAGTTCTTC. The whole variable domain, remainder taken from reference TRBV7-9 and TRBJ2-1, is DTGVSQNPRHKITKRGQNVTFRCDPISEHNRLYWYRQTLGQGPEFLTYFQNEAQLEKSRLLSDRFSAERPKGSFSTLEIQRTEQGDSAMYLCASSFDRGRDNEQFFGPGTRLTVL.

V is TRBV4-3 and J is TRBJ1-5, with unresolved D. The germline V gene has CDR1 LGHNA and CDR2 YSLEER. V lost 2 bases, J lost 0 bases, and 8 bases lay in between. The CDR3 spans 15 residues. The CDR3 region is CASSQRHHSNQPQHF. CDR3 nucleotide sequence: TGCGCCAGCAGCCAACGACATCATAGCAATCAGCCCCAGCATTTT.

This clone came up a few times. The J gene is TRBJ2-7, the V gene TRBV7-2; TRBD2 aligns across 11 bases. Germline CDR1 reads SGHTA; CDR2 reads FQGNSA. The CDR3 runs 14 residues. J was trimmed by 3 bases and V by 5 bases; bases with no gene match: 3. The CDR3 DNA sequence: TGTGCCAGCAGCCCCGGACTAGCGGGCTACGAGCAGTACGTC. Translation gives CASSPGLAGYEQYV.

This chain connects TRBV7-2 to TRBJ1-5, with TRBD1 as a possible D gene (6 bases). The CDR3 extends over 17 amino acids. The ends were cut back, 1 base at V and 4 bases at J, with 17 bases in the middle. Germline V gene data show CDR1 as SGHTA and CDR2 as FQGNSA. DNA for the CDR3: TGTGCCAGCAGCTTAGGTACAGGGATCGTAAGGAATCAGCCCCAGCATTTT. Residues: CASSLGTGIVRNQPQHF.

This clone appeared once. V gene TRBV5-4 combines with J gene TRBJ1-6; 7 bases agree with TRBD1. The CDR3 has 14 amino acids. The germline gives CDR1 SGHNT, CDR2 YYREEE (reference sequence). The J segment lost 10 bases and the V segment lost 5 bases, leaving 9 bases of the junction unmatched. Written as DNA, the CDR3 is TGTGCCAGCAGTACGACAGGGTTAAGATCACCCCTCCACTTT. This sequence encodes CASSTTGLRSPLHF.

The gene calls are TRBV19 and TRBJ2-7; D perhaps matches TRBD2 (5 bases). V dropped 3 bases and J dropped 0 bases, with 12 bases sitting between them. Germline CDR1 and CDR2: LNHDA and SQIVND (reference sequence). The CDR3 length is 15 residues. CDR3 residues: CASSIRGQSSYEQYF. The CDR3 DNA reads TGTGCCAGTAGTATTCGCGGGCAGAGCTCCTACGAGCAGTACTTC.

V usage is TRBV19 and J usage is TRBJ2-6, with a tentative D call TRBD2 (6 bases). This CDR3 contains 16 residues. Germline V CDR1 and CDR2: LNHDA, SQIVND (reference sequence). Trimming took 4 bases from V and 3 from J, leaving 13 bases between them. The CDR3, as DNA: TGTGCCAGTAGTAGGCCAGGGAGGATTGGGGCCAACGTCCTGACTTTC. Translated, it gives CASSRPGRIGANVLTF.

This chain links TRBV27 with TRBJ2-2; 8 bases line up with TRBD1. This CDR3 is built from 14 residues. Germline V gene sequence: CDR1 MNHEY, CDR2 SMNVEV (reference sequence). V gave up 5 bases and J gave up 4 bases; unmatched junction bases: 3. In nucleotides, the CDR3 is TGTGCCAGCAGTCGGACAGGGTCCACCGGGGAGCTGTTTTTT. This encodes CASSRTGSTGELFF.

The chain employs TRBV9 and TRBJ1-6; the D gene is possibly TRBD1 (6 bases). The length of the CDR3 is 13 residues. The V gene's germline CDR1 is SGDLS and CDR2 YYNGEE. Trimming cost V 3 bases and J 6 bases, with 7 bases left between them. Here the CDR3 DNA reads TGTGCCAGCAGCGGGGGGCTTAATTCACCCCTCCACTTT. Translation gives CASSGGLNSPLHF.

The V and J genes are TRBV7-2 and TRBJ2-7; 7 bases are shared with TRBD1. J lost 9 bases, V lost 5 bases, and 13 bases had no gene match. Germline CDR1 reads SGHTA; CDR2 reads FQGNSA. The CDR3 spans 14 residues. CDR3: CASSTRQGREGQYF. In nucleotides, the CDR3 is TGTGCCAGCAGCACCAGACAGGGAAGGGAAGGGCAGTACTTC.

The genes are TRBV9 and TRBJ2-2, with a possible D match to TRBD1 (6 bases). Trimming removed 2 bases from V and 1 base from J, with 9 bases in between. The CDR3 loop spans 15 amino acids. Per germline, CDR1 SGDLS and CDR2 YYNGEE. The CDR3 reads CASSVRQENTGELFF. The CDR3 nucleotides read TGTGCCAGCAGCGTTAGACAGGAGAACACCGGGGAGCTGTTTTTT.

The J gene is TRBJ2-6, the V gene TRBV13, with no clear D. Germline CDR1 reads PRHDT; CDR2 reads FYEKMQ (reference sequence). The CDR3 loop spans 14 amino acids. V was clipped by 5 bases and J by 3 bases, with 8 bases between them. The chain's CDR3 is CASSPRGGANVLTF. The CDR3 DNA is TGTGCCAGCAGCCCCCGAGGTGGGGCCAACGTCCTGACTTTC.

The V call is TRBV11-2, the J call TRBJ1-3, with 9 bases matching TRBD1. Germline CDR1 and CDR2: SGHAT and FQNNGV. This CDR3 is 16 amino acids long. The junction had 8 bases not matched to a gene; V was cut back by 5 bases and J by 3 bases. Here the CDR3 DNA reads TGTGCCAGCAGCCTAGGGGACAGGGTAATTGGAAACACCATATATTTT. Protein sequence: CASSLGDRVIGNTIYF.

The CDR3: CATAGTGVPEAFF. DNA of the CDR3: TGTGCCACCGCCGGGACAGGGGTGCCTGAAGCTTTCTTT. The rearrangement joins TRBV14 to TRBJ1-1, with 10 bases identical to TRBD1. The germline CDR1 and CDR2 sequences are SGHDN and FVKESK. V was pared by 10 bases and J by 6 bases, with 8 bases of the junction left unmatched. CDR3 size: 13 residues.